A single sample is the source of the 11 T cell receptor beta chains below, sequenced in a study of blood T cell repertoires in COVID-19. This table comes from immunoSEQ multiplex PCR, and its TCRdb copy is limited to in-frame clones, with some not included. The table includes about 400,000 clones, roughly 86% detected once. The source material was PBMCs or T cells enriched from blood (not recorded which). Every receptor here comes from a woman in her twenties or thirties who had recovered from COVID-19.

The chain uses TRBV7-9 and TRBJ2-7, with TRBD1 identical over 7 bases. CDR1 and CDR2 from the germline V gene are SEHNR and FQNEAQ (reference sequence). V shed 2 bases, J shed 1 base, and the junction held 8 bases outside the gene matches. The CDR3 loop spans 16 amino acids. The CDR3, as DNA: TGTGCCAGCAGCTTATTAGGACAGGACTTTTCCTACGAGCAGTACTTC. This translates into CASSLLGQDFSYEQYF.

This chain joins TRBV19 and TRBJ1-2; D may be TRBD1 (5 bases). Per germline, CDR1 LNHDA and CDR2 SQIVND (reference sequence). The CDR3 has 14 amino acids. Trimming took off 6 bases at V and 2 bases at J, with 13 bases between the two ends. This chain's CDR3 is CASSPQAGNYGYTF. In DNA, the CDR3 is TGTGCCAGTAGCCCTCAGGCAGGGAACTATGGCTACACCTTC.

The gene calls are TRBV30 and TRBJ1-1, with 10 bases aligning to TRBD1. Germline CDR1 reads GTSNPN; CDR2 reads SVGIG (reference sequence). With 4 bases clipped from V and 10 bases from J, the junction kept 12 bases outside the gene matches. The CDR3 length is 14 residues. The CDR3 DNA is TGTGCCTGGAATACCCTCCGACAGGGGGCGGGAGCTTTCTTT. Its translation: CAWNTLRQGAGAFF.

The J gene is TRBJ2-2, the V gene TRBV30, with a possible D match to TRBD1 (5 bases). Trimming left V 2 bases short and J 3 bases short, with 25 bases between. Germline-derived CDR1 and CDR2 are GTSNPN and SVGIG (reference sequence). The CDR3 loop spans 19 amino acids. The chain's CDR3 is CAWSRLRTPHLIDTGELFF. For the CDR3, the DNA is TGTGCCTGGAGTCGCCTAAGGACACCCCATCTTATAGACACCGGGGAGCTGTTTTTT.

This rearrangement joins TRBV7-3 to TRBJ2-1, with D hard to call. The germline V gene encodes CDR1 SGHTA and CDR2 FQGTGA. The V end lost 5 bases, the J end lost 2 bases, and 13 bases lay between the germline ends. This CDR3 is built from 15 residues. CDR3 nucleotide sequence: TGTGCCAGCAGCCCGTCGAGAGTGACCTACAATGAGCAGTTCTTC. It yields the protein CASSPSRVTYNEQFF.

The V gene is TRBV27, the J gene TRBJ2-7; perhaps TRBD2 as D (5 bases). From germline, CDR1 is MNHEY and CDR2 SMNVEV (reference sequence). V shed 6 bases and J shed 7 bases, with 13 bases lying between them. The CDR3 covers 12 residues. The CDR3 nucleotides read TGTGCCAGCAGGCGTCTGACGGGGGAGCAGTACTTC. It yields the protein CASRRLTGEQYF.

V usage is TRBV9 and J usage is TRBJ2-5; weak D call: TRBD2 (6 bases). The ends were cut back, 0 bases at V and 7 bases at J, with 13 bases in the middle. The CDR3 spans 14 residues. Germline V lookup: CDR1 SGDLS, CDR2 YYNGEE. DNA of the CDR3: TGTGCCAGCAGCGTAGAGTTAGCGGCGGCGACCCAGTACTTC. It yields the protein CASSVELAAATQYF.

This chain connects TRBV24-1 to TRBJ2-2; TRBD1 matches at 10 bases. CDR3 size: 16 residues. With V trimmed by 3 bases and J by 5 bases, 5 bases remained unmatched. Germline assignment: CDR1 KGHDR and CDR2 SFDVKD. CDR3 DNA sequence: TGTGCCACCAGTGATCCCGACAGGGGGCCGACCGGGGAGCTGTTTTTT. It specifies CATSDPDRGPTGELFF.

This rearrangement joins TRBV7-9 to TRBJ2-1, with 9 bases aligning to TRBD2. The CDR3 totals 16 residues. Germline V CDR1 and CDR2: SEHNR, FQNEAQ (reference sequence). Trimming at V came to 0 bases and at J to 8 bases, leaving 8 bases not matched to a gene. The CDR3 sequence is CASSLAEGLAGHEQFF. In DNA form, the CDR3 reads TGTGCCAGCAGCTTAGCGGAGGGGCTAGCGGGGCATGAGCAGTTCTTC. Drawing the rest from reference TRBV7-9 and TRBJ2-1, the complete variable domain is DTGVSQNPRHKITKRGQNVTFRCDPISEHNRLYWYRQTLGQGPEFLTYFQNEAQLEKSRLLSDRFSAERPKGSFSTLEIQRTEQGDSAMYLCASSLAEGLAGHEQFFGPGTRLTVL.

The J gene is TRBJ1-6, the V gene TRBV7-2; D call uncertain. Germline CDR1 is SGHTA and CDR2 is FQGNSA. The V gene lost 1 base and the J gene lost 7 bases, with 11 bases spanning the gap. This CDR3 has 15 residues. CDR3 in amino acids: CASSLVGSSNSPLHF. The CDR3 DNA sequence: TGTGCCAGCAGCTTAGTGGGGAGTTCCAATTCACCCCTCCACTTT.

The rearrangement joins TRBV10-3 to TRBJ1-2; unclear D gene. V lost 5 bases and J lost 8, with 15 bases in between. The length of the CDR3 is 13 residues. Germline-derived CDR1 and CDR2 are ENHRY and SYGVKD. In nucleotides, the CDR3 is TGTGCCATCAGTTACTCAGAGGCGGAAGGCTACACCTTC. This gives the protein CAISYSEAEGYTF.